This T cell receptor beta chain was retrieved from a study of shared clonotypes between healthy human individuals. Whole-study context: A few men and a couple of women, aged 18 to 49, were donors. Each donor contributed plates that comprised three CD4 naive, three CD4 memory, two CD8 naive and one CD8 memory.

General study findings and limits: It was expected that sequencing depth would affect clonotype sharing among donors.

Repertoires were generated with immunoSEQ multiplex PCR, while TCRdb's copy carries only in-frame clones and drops some. The sample records 2,500,000 or so clones, less than 95% being singletons. With regard to this clone: The antigen remains unidentified.

This clonotype was sampled from a man between 18 and 35 years old in good health. Some clones in this sample may be carry-over from other donors' samples. Material for sequencing was naive CD4+ T cells from PBMCs. Noted subset: CD45RA+ positively selected.

The CDR3 region is CASSEAGGFLHEQYF. Here the CDR3 DNA reads TGTGCCAGCAGTGAAGCTGGGGGGTTCCTCCACGAGCAGTACTTC. The chain uses TRBV2 and TRBJ2-7, with a weak D call TRBD2 (6 bases). Trimming removed 0 bases from V and 5 bases from J, with 14 bases in between. Germline V lookup: CDR1 SNHLY, CDR2 FYNNEI. CDR3 length: 15 residues.